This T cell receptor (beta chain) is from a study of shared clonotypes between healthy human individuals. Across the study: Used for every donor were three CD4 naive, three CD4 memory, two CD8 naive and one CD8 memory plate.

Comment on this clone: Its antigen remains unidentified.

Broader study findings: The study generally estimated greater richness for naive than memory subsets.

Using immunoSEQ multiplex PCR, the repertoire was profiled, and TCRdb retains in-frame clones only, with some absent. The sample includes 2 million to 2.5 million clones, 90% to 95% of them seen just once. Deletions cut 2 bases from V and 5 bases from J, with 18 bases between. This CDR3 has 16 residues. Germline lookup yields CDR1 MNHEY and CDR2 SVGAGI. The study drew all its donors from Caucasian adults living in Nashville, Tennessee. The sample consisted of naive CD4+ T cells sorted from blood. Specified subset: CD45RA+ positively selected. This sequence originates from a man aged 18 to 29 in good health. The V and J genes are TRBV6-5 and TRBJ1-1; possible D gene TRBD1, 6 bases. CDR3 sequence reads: CASSYPGQLGLTEAFF. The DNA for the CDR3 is TGTGCCAGCAGTTACCCCGGACAGTTGGGGTTGACTGAAGCTTTCTTT.